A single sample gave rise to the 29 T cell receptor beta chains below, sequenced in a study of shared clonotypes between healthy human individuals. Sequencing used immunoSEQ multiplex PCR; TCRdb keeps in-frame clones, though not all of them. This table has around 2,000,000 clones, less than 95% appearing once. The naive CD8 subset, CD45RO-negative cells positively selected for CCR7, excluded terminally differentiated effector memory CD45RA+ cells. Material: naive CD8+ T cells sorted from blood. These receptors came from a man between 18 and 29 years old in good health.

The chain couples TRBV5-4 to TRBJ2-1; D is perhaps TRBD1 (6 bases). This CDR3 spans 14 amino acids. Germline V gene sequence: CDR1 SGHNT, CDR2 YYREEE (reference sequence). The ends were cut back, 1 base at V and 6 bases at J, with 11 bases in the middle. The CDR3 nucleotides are TGTGCCAGCAGCTTGCCGGACAGACCCAATGAGCAGTTCTTC. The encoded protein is CASSLPDRPNEQFF.

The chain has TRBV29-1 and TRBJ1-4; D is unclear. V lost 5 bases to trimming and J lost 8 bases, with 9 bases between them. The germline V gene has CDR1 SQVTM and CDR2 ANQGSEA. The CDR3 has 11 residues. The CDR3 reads CSVLIKEKLFF. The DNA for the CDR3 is TGCAGCGTTCTTATTAAGGAAAAACTGTTTTTT.

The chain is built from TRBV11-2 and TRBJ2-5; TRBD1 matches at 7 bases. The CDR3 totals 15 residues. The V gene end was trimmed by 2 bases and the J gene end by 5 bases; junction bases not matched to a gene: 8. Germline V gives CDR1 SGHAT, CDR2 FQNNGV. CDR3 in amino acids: CASSLPGQGVETQYF. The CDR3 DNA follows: TGTGCCAGCAGCTTACCGGGGCAGGGGGTTGAGACCCAGTACTTC.

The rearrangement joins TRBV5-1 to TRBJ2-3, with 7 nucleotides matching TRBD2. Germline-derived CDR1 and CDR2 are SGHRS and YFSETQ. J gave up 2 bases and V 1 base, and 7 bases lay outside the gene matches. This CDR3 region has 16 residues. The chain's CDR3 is CASSLFSGVFTDTQYF. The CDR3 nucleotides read TGCGCCAGCAGCTTGTTCAGCGGGGTTTTCACAGATACGCAGTATTTT.

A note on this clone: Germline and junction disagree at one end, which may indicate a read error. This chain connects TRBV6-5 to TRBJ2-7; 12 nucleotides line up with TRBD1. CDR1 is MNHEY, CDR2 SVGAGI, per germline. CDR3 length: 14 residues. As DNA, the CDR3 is TGTGCCGGCAGCCGGGACAGGGGGCCCCTCGAGCAGTACTTC. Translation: CAGSRDRGPLEQYF.

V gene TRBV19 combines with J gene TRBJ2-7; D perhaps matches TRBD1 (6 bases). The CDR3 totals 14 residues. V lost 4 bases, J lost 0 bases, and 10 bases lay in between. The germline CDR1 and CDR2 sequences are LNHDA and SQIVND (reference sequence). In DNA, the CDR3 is TGTGCCAGTAGTAGACAGGCGCTCTCCTACGAGCAGTACTTC. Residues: CASSRQALSYEQYF.

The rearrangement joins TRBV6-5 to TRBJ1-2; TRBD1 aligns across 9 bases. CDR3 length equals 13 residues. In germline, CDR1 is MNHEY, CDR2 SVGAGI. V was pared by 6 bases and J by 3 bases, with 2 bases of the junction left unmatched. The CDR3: CASRRQGDYGYTF. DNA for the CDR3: TGTGCCAGCAGACGACAGGGGGACTATGGCTACACCTTC.

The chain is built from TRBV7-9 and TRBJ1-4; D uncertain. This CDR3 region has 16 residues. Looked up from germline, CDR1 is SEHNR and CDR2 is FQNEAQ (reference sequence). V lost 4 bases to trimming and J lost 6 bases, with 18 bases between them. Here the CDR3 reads CASSSSWRVLDEKLFF. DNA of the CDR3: TGTGCCAGCAGCTCGAGTTGGCGTGTATTGGATGAAAAACTGTTTTTT.

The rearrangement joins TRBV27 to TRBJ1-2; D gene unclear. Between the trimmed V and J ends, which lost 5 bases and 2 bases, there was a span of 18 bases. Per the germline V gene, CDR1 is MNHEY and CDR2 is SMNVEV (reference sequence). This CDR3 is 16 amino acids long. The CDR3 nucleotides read TGTGCCAGCAGTCCGTCCTACGGAGAAGAGAACTATGGCTACACCTTC. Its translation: CASSPSYGEENYGYTF.

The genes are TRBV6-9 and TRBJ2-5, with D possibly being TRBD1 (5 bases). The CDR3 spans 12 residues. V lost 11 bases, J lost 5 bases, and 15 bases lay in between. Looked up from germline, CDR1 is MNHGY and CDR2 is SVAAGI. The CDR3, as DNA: TGTGCCGGCAAGGGGTTCCCGGAGACCCAGTACTTC. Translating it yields CAGKGFPETQYF.

The CDR3 loop is CASSLLAGGYNEQFF. The CDR3 DNA reads as TGTGCCAGCAGCCTTCTGGCGGGTGGATACAATGAGCAGTTCTTC. V gene TRBV9 combines with J gene TRBJ2-1; a weak D match, TRBD2 (5 bases). The ends were cut back, 4 bases at V and 4 bases at J, with 15 bases in the middle. Germline V gene sequence: CDR1 SGDLS, CDR2 YYNGEE. The CDR3 is made up of 15 amino acids.

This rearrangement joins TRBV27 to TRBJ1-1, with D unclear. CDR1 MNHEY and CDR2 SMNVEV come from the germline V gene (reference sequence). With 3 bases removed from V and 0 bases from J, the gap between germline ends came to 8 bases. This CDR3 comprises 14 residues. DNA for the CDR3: TGTGCCAGCAGTTTTACCAGCTTGAACACTGAAGCTTTCTTT. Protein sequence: CASSFTSLNTEAFF.

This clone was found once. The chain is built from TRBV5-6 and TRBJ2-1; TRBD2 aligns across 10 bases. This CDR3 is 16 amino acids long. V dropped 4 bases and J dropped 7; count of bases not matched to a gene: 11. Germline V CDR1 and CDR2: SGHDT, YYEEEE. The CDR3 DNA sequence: TGTGCCAGCAGCCCCGATCCTAGCGGGAGTGGGAATGAGCAGTTCTTC. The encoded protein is CASSPDPSGSGNEQFF.

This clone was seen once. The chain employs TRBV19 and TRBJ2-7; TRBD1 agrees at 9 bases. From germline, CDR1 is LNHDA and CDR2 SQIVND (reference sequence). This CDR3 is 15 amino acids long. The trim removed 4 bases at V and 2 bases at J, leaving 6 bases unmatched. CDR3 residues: CASSTGTGQAYEQYF. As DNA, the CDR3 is TGTGCCAGTAGTACCGGGACAGGGCAAGCCTACGAGCAGTACTTC.

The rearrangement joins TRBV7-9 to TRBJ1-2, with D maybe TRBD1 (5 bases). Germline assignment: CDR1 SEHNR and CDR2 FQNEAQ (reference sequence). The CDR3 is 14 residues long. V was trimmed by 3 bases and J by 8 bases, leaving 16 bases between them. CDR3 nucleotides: TGTGCCAGCAGCTTGTTGTCCCAGGGATCGGGCTACACCTTC. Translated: CASSLLSQGSGYTF.

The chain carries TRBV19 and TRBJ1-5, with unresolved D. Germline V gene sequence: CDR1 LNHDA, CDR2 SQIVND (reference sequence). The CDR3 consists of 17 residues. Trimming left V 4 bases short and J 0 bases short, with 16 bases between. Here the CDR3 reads CASSTRGSGISNQPQHF. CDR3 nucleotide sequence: TGTGCCAGTAGTACCCGTGGATCGGGGATTAGCAATCAGCCCCAGCATTTT.

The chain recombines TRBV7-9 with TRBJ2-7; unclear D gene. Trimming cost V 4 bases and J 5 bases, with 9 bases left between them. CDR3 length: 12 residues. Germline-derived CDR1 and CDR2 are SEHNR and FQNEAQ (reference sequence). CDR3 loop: CASSSSRDEQYF. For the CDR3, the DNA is TGTGCCAGCAGCTCCTCAAGGGACGAGCAGTACTTC.

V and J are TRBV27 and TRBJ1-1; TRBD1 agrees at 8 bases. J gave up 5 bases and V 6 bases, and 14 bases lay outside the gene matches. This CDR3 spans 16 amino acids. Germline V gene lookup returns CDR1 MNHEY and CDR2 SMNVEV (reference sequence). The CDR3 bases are TGTGCCAGCAGGCCACAGGGGGTGCTCGGTTTAACTGAAGCTTTCTTT. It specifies CASRPQGVLGLTEAFF.

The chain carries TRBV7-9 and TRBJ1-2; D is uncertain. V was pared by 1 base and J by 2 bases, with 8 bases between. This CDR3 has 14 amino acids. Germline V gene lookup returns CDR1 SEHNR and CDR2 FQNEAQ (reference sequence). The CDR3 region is CASSLDSGNYGYTF. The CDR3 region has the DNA TGTGCCAGCAGCTTAGATTCTGGGAACTATGGCTACACCTTC.

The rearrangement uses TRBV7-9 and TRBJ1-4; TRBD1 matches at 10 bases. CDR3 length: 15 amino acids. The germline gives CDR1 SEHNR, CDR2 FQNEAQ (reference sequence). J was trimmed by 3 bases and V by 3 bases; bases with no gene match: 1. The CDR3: CASSLDRGANEKLFF. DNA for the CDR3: TGTGCCAGCAGCTTGGACAGGGGGGCTAATGAAAAACTGTTTTTT.

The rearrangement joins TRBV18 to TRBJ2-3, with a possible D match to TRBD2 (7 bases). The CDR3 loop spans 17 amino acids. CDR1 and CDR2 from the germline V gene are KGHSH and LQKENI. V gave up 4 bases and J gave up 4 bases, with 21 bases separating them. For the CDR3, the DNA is TGTGCCAGCTCACGATCCCCCCGGGGGGCGCTTGCAGATACGCAGTATTTT. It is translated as CASSRSPRGALADTQYF.

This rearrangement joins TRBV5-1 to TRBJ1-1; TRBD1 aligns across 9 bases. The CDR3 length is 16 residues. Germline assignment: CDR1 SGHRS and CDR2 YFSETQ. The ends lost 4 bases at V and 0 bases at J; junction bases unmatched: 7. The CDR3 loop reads CASSATTGGMNTEAFF. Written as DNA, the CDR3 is TGCGCCAGCAGCGCAACGACAGGGGGAATGAACACTGAAGCTTTCTTT.

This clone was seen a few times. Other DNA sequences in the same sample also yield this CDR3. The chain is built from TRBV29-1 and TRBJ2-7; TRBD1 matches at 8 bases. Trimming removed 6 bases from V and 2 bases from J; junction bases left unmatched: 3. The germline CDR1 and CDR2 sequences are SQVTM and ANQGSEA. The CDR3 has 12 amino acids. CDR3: CSVGTGPYEQYF. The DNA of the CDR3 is TGCAGCGTCGGGACAGGACCCTACGAGCAGTACTTC.

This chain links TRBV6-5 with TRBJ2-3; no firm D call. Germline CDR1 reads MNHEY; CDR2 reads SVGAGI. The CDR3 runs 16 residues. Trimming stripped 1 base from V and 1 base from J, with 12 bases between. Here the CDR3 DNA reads TGTGCCAGCAGTTACTATGGGTTAGGAGGCACAGATACGCAGTATTTT. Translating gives CASSYYGLGGTDTQYF.

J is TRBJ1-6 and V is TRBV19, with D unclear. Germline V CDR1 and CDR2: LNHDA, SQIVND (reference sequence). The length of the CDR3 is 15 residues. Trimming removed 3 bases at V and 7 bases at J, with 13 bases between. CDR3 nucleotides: TGTGCCAGTAGTATTGGGCAGATTGGCAATTCACCCCTCCACTTT. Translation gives CASSIGQIGNSPLHF.

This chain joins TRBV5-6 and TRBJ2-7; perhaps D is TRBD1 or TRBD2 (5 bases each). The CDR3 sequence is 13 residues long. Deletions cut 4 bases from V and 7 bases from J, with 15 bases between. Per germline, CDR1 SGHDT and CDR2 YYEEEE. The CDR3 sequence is CASSLGTDGEQYF. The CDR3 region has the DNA TGTGCCAGCAGCCTTGGGACCGATGGGGAGCAGTACTTC.

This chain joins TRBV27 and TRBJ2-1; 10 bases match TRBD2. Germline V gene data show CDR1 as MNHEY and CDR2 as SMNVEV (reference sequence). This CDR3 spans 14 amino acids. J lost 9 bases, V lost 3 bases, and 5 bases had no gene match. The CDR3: CASSFLAGEGEQFF. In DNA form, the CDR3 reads TGTGCCAGCAGTTTCCTAGCGGGAGAGGGTGAGCAGTTCTTC.

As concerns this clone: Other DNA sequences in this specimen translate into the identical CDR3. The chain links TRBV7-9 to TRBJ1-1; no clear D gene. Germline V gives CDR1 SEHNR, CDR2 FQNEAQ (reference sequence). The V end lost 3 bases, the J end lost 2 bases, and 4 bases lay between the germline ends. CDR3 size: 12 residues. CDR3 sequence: CASSFPNTEAFF. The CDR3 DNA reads TGTGCCAGCAGCTTTCCAAACACTGAAGCTTTCTTT.

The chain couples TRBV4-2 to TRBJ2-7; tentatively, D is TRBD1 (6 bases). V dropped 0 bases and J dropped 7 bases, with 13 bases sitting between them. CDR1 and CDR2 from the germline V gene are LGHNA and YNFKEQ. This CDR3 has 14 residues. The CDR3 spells CASSQDLGAREQYF. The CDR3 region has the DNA TGTGCCAGCAGCCAAGATTTGGGGGCGAGAGAGCAGTACTTC.